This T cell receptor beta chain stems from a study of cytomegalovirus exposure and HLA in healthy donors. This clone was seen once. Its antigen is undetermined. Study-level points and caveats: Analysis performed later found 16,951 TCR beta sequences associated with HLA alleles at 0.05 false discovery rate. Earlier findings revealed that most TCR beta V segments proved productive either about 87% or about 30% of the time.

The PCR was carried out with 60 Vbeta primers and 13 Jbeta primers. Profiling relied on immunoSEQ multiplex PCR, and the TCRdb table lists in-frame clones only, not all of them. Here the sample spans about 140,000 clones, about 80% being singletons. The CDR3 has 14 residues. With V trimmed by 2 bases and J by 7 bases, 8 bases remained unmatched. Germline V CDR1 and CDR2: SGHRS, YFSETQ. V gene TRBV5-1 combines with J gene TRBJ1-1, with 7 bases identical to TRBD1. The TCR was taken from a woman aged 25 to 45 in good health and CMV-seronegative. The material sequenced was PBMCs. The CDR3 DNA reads TGCGCCAGCAGCTTTGGGAACAGGGGCGTTGAAGCTTTCTTT. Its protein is CASSFGNRGVEAFF.